This is a list of T cell receptor beta chains from one sample in a study of identical twins. A single record per CDR3 protein comes from TCRdb applying MiXCR to the 5' RACE reads. The sample has 300,000 or so distinct CDR3 sequences, roughly 9.7% seen once. The same data also contributed to another study, on yellow fever vaccine responses in identical twins.

The specimen was CD8+ T cells sorted from blood. The receptors were sampled from a woman aged 18-29 years in good health. Both conserved end residues are trimmed from each CDR3. Clone size is stated in some rows and not others, as once, few, many or a class when expanded.

TRBV29-1	TRBJ2-7	.	SVESDEQY
TRBV20-1	TRBJ2-7	few	SARDREGLYEQY
TRBV29-1	TRBJ2-1	many	SVEALEVEQF
TRBV12-3/TRBV12-4	TRBJ2-7	many	ASNAGISGGIDEQY
TRBV7-9	TRBJ2-1	few	ASSSDSRLAFNEQF
TRBV20-1	TRBJ2-7	few	SRGTSGTYEQY
TRBV28	TRBJ2-5	.	ASQKGPWETQY
TRBV5-4	TRBJ2-7	few	ASSLAPGNAYEQY
TRBV28	TRBJ2-3	many	ASSFLSRQGVGTDTQY
TRBV7-9	TRBJ2-1	many	ASCTGDSSYNEQF
TRBV20-1	TRBJ2-7	many	SASSFRDRLYEQY
TRBV29-1	TRBJ2-1	many	SVTFPGTSGPPSQF
TRBV11-2	TRBJ2-7	.	ASSLHPSYEQY
TRBV30	TRBJ2-3	few	AWSVQQDTDTQY
TRBV12-3/TRBV12-4	TRBJ2-2	.	ASSTGLSDGELF
TRBV25-1	TRBJ2-5	.	ASSEYGRETQY
TRBV7-9	TRBJ1-1	.	ASSSGAGEAF
TRBV20-1	TRBJ2-3	.	SARDVAASTDTQY
TRBV29-1	TRBJ2-1	few	GSEVLTYNEQF
TRBV29-1	TRBJ2-3	many	SVDERDSGTDTQY
TRBV29-1	TRBJ1-2	many	SVPGGDYT
TRBV4-3	TRBJ2-1	many	ASSQESRAGNEQF
TRBV6-5	TRBJ1-1	many	ASSYRSENTEAF
TRBV3-1	TRBJ2-5	.	ASSQPSGAAQETQY
TRBV27	TRBJ2-7	few	ASSGELAGVPYEQY
TRBV6-1	TRBJ2-1	many	ASSTYPYNEQF
TRBV29-1	TRBJ2-1	many	SVEYGGNYNEQF
TRBV27	TRBJ2-3	few	ASSGIQDTQY
TRBV11-2	TRBJ2-7	few	ASSLEGYPIGEQY
TRBV7-9	TRBJ2-3	.	ASSLLGPERDTQY
TRBV25-1	TRBJ2-7	few	ASSDRGSGAPYEQY
TRBV3-1	TRBJ2-7	few	ASSQENAGPSYEQY
TRBV20-1	TRBJ2-7	.	SGDKWPYGYEQY
TRBV5-1	TRBJ2-7	.	ASNVAGSLEQY
TRBV6-1	TRBJ2-3	.	ASPPGRKADTQY
TRBV30	TRBJ2-3	few	AWSVASGADTQY
TRBV27	TRBJ1-5	few	ASTHLPIDSNQPQH
TRBV10-3	TRBJ2-2	many	AITPSDSNTGELF
TRBV5-4	TRBJ1-4	few	ASTSRGTNEKLF
TRBV24-1	TRBJ2-2	many	ATSDLRDSNTGELF
TRBV7-9	TRBJ1-4	many	ASSSGATSNEKLF
TRBV12-5	TRBJ2-7	few	ASSPGSGSLSYEQY
TRBV3-1	TRBJ2-1	few	ASRESGAYNEQF
TRBV20-1	TRBJ2-7	.	SARGELAASYEQY
TRBV2	TRBJ2-1	few	ASSAEYTEQF
TRBV19	TRBJ2-1	few	ASSRTSGSRDEQF
TRBV11-2	TRBJ1-6	many	ASSLASSPLH
TRBV4-2	TRBJ2-4	many	ASSQDVGGYIQY
TRBV28	TRBJ2-7	many	ASSLRDNPYEQY
TRBV7-9	TRBJ2-7	few	SSSSLTGGSSYEQY
TRBV29-1	TRBJ2-7	many	SVDSVGTYEQY
TRBV19	TRBJ2-3	many	ASRDRVFTDTQY
TRBV18	TRBJ1-5	.	ASSPDEGGGNQPQH
TRBV29-1	TRBJ1-1	.	SVYLTGAADLFMNTEAF
TRBV2	TRBJ2-7	.	ASSEGTGPHEQY
TRBV15	TRBJ2-5	few	ATSRVIQETQY
TRBV29-1	TRBJ2-7	.	SVEVASHESYEQY
TRBV19	TRBJ2-3	.	ASSKGLAPDTQY
TRBV4-1	TRBJ2-2	many	ASSQEGAVGELF
TRBV20-1	TRBJ2-7	.	SADAQGLAIYEQY